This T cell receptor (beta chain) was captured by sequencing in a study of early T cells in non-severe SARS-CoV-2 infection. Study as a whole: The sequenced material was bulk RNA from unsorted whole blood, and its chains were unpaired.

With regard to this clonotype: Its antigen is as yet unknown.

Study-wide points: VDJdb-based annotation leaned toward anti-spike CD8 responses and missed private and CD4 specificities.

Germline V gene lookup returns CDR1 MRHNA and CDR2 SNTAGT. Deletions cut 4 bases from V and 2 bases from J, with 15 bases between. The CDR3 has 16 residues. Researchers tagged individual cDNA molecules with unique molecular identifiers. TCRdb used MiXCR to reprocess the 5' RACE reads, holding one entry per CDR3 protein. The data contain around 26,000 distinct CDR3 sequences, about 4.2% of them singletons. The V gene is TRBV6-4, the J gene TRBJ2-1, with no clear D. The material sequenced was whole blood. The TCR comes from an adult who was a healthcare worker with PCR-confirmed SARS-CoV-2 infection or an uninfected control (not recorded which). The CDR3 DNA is TGTGCCAGCAGTGCCGACCCCGTTACTGCCTACAATGAGCAGTTCTTC. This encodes CASSADPVTAYNEQFF.